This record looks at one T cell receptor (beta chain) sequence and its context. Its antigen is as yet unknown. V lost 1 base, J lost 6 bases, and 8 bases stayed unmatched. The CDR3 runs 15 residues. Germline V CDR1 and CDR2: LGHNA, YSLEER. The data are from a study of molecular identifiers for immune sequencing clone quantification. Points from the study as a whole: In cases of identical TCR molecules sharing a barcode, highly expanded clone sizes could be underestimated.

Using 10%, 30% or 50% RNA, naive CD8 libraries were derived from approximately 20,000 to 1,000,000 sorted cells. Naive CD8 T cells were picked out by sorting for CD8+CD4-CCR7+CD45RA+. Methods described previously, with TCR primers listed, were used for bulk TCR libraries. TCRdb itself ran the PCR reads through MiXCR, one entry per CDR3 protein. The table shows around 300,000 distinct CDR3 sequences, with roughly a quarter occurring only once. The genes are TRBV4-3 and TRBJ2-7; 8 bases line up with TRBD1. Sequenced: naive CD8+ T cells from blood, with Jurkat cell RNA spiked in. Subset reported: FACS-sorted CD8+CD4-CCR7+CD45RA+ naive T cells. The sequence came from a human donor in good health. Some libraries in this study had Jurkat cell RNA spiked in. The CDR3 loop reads CASSQVPGQGAEQYF. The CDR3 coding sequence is TGCGCCAGCAGCCAAGTCCCAGGACAGGGTGCCGAGCAGTACTTC.